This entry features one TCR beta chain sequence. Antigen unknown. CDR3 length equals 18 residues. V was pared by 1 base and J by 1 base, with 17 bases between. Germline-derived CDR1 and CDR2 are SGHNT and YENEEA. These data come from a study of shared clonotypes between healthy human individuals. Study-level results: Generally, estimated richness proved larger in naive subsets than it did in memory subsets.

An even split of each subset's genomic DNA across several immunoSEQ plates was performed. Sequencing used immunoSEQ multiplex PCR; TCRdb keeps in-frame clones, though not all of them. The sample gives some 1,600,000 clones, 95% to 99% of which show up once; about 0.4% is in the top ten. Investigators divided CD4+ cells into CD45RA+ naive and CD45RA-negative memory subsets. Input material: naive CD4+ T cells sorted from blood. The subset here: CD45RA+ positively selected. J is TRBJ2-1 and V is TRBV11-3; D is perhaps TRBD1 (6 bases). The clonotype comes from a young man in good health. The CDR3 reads CASSLGPSGVGSYNEQFF. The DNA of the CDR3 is TGTGCCAGCAGCTTAGGCCCCTCAGGGGTCGGGTCCTACAATGAGCAGTTCTTC.